This TCR beta chain was profiled in a study of OX40 agonist ivuxolimab in advanced cancers. Study as a whole: The drug used for patients, ivuxolimab, was an agonistic anti-OX40 (CD134) antibody.

Samples of blood were obtained at baseline, on cycle 4 day 1, and on cycle 7 day 1. Study-wide results and limits: Normalized T-cell clonal expansion was also low in some nonresponders.

A word on this clone: What it binds is not known.

The CDR3 contains 15 residues. In germline, CDR1 is MNHNS, CDR2 SASEGT. V lost 5 bases to trimming and J lost 7 bases, with 15 bases between them. Method: immunoSEQ multiplex PCR; TCRdb's copy keeps in-frame clones and lacks some. Of 60,000 to 75,000 clones in the sample, 80% are singletons; the top ten hold more than 1%. The sequences come from CD4+ or CD8+ T cells sorted from blood, collected in a trial of the OX40 agonist ivuxolimab. V gene TRBV6-1 combines with J gene TRBJ1-6; D perhaps matches TRBD1 (5 bases). This sequence originates from an adult with an advanced solid tumor such as melanoma, head and neck, liver or kidney cancer. The CDR3 is CASSSSGTSNSPLHF. The CDR3 DNA follows: TGTGCCAGCAGTTCATCCGGGACCTCAAATTCACCCCTCCACTTT.